This T cell receptor beta chain was retrieved from a study of cytomegalovirus exposure and HLA in healthy donors. In germline, CDR1 is SGHRS, CDR2 YFSETQ. The CDR3 is 15 amino acids. The V and J ends lost 0 bases and 2 bases respectively, with 11 bases between them. The PCR made use of 60 Vbeta and 13 Jbeta primers. The repertoire was sequenced with immunoSEQ multiplex PCR; TCRdb's copy has only in-frame clones and lacks some. The sample is made up of 130,000 or so clones, and the top ten hold about 1.6% of it. This TCR was sampled from a woman in her thirties or forties in good health and CMV-seronegative. The chain is built from TRBV5-1 and TRBJ2-5; tentatively, D is TRBD1 (6 bases). Sequencing input: PBMCs. The CDR3 reads CASSLAAGTQETQYF. In DNA, the CDR3 is TGCGCCAGCAGCTTGGCCGCAGGGACACAAGAGACCCAGTACTTC.